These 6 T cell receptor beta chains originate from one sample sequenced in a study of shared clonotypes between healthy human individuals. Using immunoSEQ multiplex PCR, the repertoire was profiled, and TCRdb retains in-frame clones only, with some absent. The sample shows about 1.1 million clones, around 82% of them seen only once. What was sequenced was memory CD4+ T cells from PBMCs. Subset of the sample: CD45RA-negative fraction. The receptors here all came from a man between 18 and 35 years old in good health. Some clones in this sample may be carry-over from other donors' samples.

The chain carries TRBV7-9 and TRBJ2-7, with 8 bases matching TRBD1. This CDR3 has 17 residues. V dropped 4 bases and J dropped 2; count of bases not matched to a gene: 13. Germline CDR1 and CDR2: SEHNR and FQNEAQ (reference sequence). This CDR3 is CASSSLTGTGHPYEQYF. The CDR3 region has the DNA TGTGCCAGCAGCTCCCTCACCGGGACAGGTCACCCCTACGAGCAGTACTTC.

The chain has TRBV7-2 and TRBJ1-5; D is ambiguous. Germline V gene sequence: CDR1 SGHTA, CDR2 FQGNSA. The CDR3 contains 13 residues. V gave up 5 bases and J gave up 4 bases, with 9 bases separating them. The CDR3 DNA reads TGTGCCAGCAGCAGAAGACAAAATCAGCCCCAGCATTTT. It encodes CASSRRQNQPQHF.

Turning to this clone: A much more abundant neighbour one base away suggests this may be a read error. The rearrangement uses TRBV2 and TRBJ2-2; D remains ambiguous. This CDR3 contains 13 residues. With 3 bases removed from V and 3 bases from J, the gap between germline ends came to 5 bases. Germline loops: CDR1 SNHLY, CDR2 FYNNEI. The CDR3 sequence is CASSDRHTGELFF. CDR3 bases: TGTGCCAGCAGTGACAGGCACACCGGGGAGCTGTTTTTT. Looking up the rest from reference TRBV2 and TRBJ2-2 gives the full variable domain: EPEVTQTPSHQVTQMGQEVILRCVPISNHLYFYWYRQILGQKVEFLVSFYNNEISEKSEIFDDQFSVERPDGSNFTLKIRSTKLEDSAMYFCASSDRHTGELFFGEGSRLTVL.

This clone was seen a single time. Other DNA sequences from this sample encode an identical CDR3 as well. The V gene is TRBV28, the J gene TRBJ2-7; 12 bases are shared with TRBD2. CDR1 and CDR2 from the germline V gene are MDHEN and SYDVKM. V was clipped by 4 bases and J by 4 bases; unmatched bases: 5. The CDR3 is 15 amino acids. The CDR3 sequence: CASSSGTSGSYEQYF. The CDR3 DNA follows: TGTGCCAGCAGTTCCGGGACTAGCGGGTCTTACGAGCAGTACTTC.

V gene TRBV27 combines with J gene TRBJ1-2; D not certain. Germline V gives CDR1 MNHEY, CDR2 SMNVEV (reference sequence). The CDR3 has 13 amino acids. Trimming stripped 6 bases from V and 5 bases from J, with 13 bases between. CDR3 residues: CASSPRYGYGYTF. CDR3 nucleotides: TGTGCCAGCAGCCCGCGGTACGGTTATGGCTACACCTTC.

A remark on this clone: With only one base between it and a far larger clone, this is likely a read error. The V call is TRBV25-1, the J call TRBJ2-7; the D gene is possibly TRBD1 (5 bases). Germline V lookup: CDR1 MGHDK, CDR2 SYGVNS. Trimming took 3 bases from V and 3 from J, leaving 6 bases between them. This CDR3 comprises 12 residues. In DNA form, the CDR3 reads TGTGCCAGCAGTGAGGGGCTCTACGAGCAGTACTTC. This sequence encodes CASSEGLYEQYF.